Below are 14 T cell receptor beta chains sequenced from a single sample in a study of shared clonotypes between healthy human individuals. TCRdb keeps only in-frame clones here, not all; method: immunoSEQ multiplex PCR. Of about 1 million clones listed, around four fifths are singletons. Specimen: memory CD4+ T cells sorted from blood. Indicated subset: CD45RA-negative fraction. The receptors were sampled from a man aged 18 to 35 in good health.

The rearrangement uses TRBV27 and TRBJ2-2; TRBD1 might be the D (6 bases). This CDR3 is 15 amino acids long. The germline V gene encodes CDR1 MNHEY and CDR2 SMNVEV (reference sequence). V lost 3 bases, J lost 1 base, and 9 bases lay in between. This CDR3 is CASSLGRGNTGELFF. CDR3 bases: TGTGCCAGCAGTTTGGGCAGGGGGAACACCGGGGAGCTGTTTTTT.

The J gene is TRBJ2-5, the V gene TRBV29-1; D is ambiguous. The germline CDR1 and CDR2 sequences are SQVTM and ANQGSEA. CDR3 length equals 10 residues. CDR3 in amino acids: CRVPKETQYF. The CDR3 bases are TGCAGAGTCCCGAAAGAGACCCAGTACTTC.

The chain joins TRBV28 to TRBJ2-7, with D perhaps given as TRBD1 or TRBD2 (5 bases each). Germline assignment: CDR1 MDHEN and CDR2 SYDVKM. The CDR3 is 16 amino acids. Trimming took off 5 bases at V and 0 bases at J, with 17 bases between the two ends. CDR3 nucleotides: TGTGCCAGCAGTGGACCGGGACCCCGGAGCTCCTACGAGCAGTACTTC. The encoded protein is CASSGPGPRSSYEQYF.

The rearrangement uses TRBV5-6 and TRBJ2-1; no definite D call. The germline CDR1 and CDR2 sequences are SGHDT and YYEEEE. Trimming took off 1 base at V and 4 bases at J, with 9 bases between the two ends. The CDR3 extends over 14 amino acids. CDR3 nucleotides: TGTGCCAGCAGCTTGCCGGTGGCGTACAATGAGCAGTTCTTC. The encoded protein is CASSLPVAYNEQFF. Full variable domain (outside the CDR3, taken from reference TRBV5-6 and TRBJ2-1): DAGVTQSPTHLIKTRGQQVTLRCSPKSGHDTVSWYQQALGQGPQFIFQYYEEEERQRGNFPDRFSGHQFPNYSSELNVNALLLGDSALYLCASSLPVAYNEQFFGPGTRLTVL.

This sequence joins TRBV28 and TRBJ1-1, with 9 bases that match TRBD1. CDR1 is MDHEN and CDR2 is SYDVKM in the germline V gene. With V trimmed by 2 bases and J by 12 bases, 4 bases remained unmatched. The CDR3 sequence is 12 residues long. The CDR3 sequence: CASSLMTGGTFF. The CDR3 bases are TGTGCCAGCAGTTTAATGACAGGGGGGACTTTCTTT.

The chain recombines TRBV10-3 with TRBJ2-7; D might be TRBD1 (5 bases). Per germline, CDR1 ENHRY and CDR2 SYGVKD. CDR3 length: 12 residues. Trimming shortened V by 8 bases and J by 4 bases, and 12 bases separated the two germline ends. For the CDR3, the DNA is TGTGCCATCCGAACAGGTGAATACGAGCAGTACTTC. Translating it yields CAIRTGEYEQYF.

The J gene is TRBJ2-7, the V gene TRBV21-1; no DNA check was done on the table's D call, TRBD1. TRBV21-1 is noted as a pseudogene. The CDR3 spans 13 residues. The chain's CDR3 is CASSPRDSYEQYF. The DNA of the CDR3 is TGTGCCAGCAGCCCCCGGGACAGCTACGAGCAGTACTTC.

Regarding this clone: Possible read error: a much larger clone is one base away. The chain combines TRBV11-2 with TRBJ1-5; D gene ambiguous. V was trimmed by 1 base and J by 1 base, leaving 5 bases between them. The germline CDR1 and CDR2 sequences are SGHAT and FQNNGV. The CDR3 totals 14 residues. The CDR3 is CASSLGGSNQPQHF. The CDR3 bases are TGTGCCAGCAGCTTAGGAGGGAGCAATCAGCCCCAGCATTTT.

The V call is TRBV5-8, the J call TRBJ1-5; D is perhaps TRBD1 (6 bases). Trimming left V 2 bases short and J 6 bases short, with 12 bases between. The CDR3 contains 14 residues. CDR1 is SGHTS, CDR2 YDEGEE, per germline. The CDR3 loop is CASSFGGASQPQHF. The CDR3 DNA is TGTGCCAGCAGCTTTGGGGGGGCGTCTCAGCCCCAGCATTTT. Drawing the rest from reference TRBV5-8 and TRBJ1-5, the complete variable domain is EAGVTQSPTHLIKTRGQQATLRCSPISGHTSVYWYQQALGLGLQFLLWYDEGEERNRGNFPPRFSGRQFPNYSSELNVNALELEDSALYLCASSFGGASQPQHFGDGTRLSIL.

The V gene is TRBV2, the J gene TRBJ1-2; 7 nucleotides line up with TRBD1. The CDR3 is 14 residues long. Trimming removed 4 bases from V and 7 bases from J; junction bases left unmatched: 9. Germline V gene lookup returns CDR1 SNHLY and CDR2 FYNNEI. The chain's CDR3 is CASSATDRAGGYTF. For the CDR3, the DNA is TGTGCCAGCAGTGCGACTGACAGGGCTGGTGGCTACACCTTC. The full variable domain, rest sourced from reference TRBV2 and TRBJ1-2, is EPEVTQTPSHQVTQMGQEVILRCVPISNHLYFYWYRQILGQKVEFLVSFYNNEISEKSEIFDDQFSVERPDGSNFTLKIRSTKLEDSAMYFCASSATDRAGGYTFGSGTRLTVV.

The chain uses TRBV19 and TRBJ1-5; TRBD1 is a possible D gene (5 bases). The CDR3 is made up of 15 amino acids. Germline CDR1 and CDR2: LNHDA and SQIVND (reference sequence). With 5 bases removed from V and 2 bases from J, the gap between germline ends came to 13 bases. CDR3 nucleotides: TGTGCCAGTAGTCTAAGGGGCGCAGGCAATCAGCCCCAGCATTTT. This gives the protein CASSLRGAGNQPQHF.

The J gene is TRBJ1-5, the V gene TRBV6-6; 7 bases match TRBD1. The V and J ends lost 4 bases and 0 bases, in that order; junction bases with no gene match: 6. Germline CDR1 MNHNY, CDR2 SVGAGI (reference sequence). The CDR3 consists of 16 residues. The CDR3 DNA reads as TGTGCCAGCAGTTCCCGGGACAGATATAGCAATCAGCCCCAGCATTTT. This encodes CASSSRDRYSNQPQHF.

In nucleotides, the CDR3 is TGTGCCAGCAGCCAAAAAAAACTAGCGGGAGGCGTGAATGAGCAGTTCTTC. It translates to CASSQKKLAGGVNEQFF. The chain combines TRBV5-6 with TRBJ2-1; 12 positions agree with TRBD2. The junction had 12 bases not matched to a gene; V was cut back by 4 bases and J by 7 bases. CDR3 size: 17 residues. Germline lookup yields CDR1 SGHDT and CDR2 YYEEEE.

The V call is TRBV2, the J call TRBJ1-2; D might be TRBD1 (5 bases). Germline assignment: CDR1 SNHLY and CDR2 FYNNEI. The ends were cut back, 8 bases at V and 8 bases at J, with 18 bases in the middle. This CDR3 has 13 residues. The CDR3, as DNA: TGTGCCAGCCTACAGGCTCAGGACAAAGGCTACACCTTC. Translating it yields CASLQAQDKGYTF. Variable domain in full (rest from reference TRBV2 and TRBJ1-2): EPEVTQTPSHQVTQMGQEVILRCVPISNHLYFYWYRQILGQKVEFLVSFYNNEISEKSEIFDDQFSVERPDGSNFTLKIRSTKLEDSAMYFCASLQAQDKGYTFGSGTRLTVV.